This TCR beta chain was observed in a study of control samples from healthy donors and cancer patients. The repertoire was sequenced with immunoSEQ multiplex PCR; TCRdb's copy has only in-frame clones and lacks some. The sample lists 150,000 to 200,000 clones; around nine tenths were seen once. This CDR3 has 16 amino acids. CDR1 is LNHNV, CDR2 YYDKDF, per germline (reference sequence). Trimming pared 0 bases from V and 10 bases from J, leaving 19 bases between. Sequences were obtained from blood. The V and J genes are TRBV15 and TRBJ2-1; D unclear. The clonotype was recovered from a man between 25 and 39 years old in good health. The CDR3 region has the DNA TGTGCCACCAGCAGAGATCCTTGGCAGGTCCCCTCGGAGCAGTTCTTC. Protein product: CATSRDPWQVPSEQFF.